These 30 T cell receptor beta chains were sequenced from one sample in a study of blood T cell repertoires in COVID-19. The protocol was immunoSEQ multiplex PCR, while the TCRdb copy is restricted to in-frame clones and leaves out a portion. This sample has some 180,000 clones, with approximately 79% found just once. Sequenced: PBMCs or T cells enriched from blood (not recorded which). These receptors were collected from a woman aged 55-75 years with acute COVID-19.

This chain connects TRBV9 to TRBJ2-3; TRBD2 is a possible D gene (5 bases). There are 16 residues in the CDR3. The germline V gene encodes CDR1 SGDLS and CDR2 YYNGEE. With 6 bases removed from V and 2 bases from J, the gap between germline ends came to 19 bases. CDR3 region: CASTRGEGFYTDTQYF. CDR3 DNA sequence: TGTGCCAGCACCCGGGGAGAGGGCTTCTACACAGATACGCAGTATTTT.

The CDR3 loop reads CASSSGTGINEQYV. The CDR3 coding sequence is TGTGCCAGCAGTTCCGGGACAGGGATTAACGAGCAGTACGTC. The V call is TRBV28, the J call TRBJ2-7; TRBD1 aligns across 9 bases. CDR1 is MDHEN, CDR2 SYDVKM, per germline. The J segment lost 5 bases and the V segment lost 4 bases, leaving 6 bases of the junction unmatched. This CDR3 contains 14 residues.

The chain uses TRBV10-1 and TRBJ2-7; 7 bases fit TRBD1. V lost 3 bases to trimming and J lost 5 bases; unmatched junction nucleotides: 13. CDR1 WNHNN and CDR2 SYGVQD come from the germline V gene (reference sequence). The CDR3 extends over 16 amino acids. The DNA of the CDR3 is TGCGCCAGCAGTGATGGGGTAAGGGGGCGATCGGACGAGCAGTACTTC. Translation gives CASSDGVRGRSDEQYF.

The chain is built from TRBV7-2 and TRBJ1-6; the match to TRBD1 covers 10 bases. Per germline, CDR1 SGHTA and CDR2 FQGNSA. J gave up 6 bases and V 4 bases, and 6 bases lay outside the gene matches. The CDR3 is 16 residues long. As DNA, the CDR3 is TGTGCCAGCAGCTCCCGACAGGGGGCATCTAATTCACCCCTCCACTTT. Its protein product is CASSSRQGASNSPLHF.

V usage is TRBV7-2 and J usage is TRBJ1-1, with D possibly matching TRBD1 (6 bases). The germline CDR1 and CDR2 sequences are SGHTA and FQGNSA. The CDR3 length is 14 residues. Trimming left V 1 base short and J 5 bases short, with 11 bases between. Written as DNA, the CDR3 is TGTGCCAGCAGCTTAGATCAGGGGTGGACTGAAGCTTTCTTT. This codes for CASSLDQGWTEAFF.

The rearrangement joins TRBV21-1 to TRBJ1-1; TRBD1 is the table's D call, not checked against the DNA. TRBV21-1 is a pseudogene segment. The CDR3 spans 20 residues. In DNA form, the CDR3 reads TGTGCCAGCAGCAAAGACGGCGTCGAGGGGGCGAGATTTCTCAACACTGAAGCTTTCTTT. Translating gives CASSKDGVEGARFLNTEAFF.

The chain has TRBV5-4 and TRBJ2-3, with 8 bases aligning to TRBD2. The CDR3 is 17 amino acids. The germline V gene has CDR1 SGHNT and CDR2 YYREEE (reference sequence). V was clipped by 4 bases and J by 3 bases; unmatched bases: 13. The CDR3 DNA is TGTGCCAGCAGCCCCGGGCAGGGAGGCGGGGGGACAGATACGCAGTATTTT. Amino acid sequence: CASSPGQGGGGTDTQYF.

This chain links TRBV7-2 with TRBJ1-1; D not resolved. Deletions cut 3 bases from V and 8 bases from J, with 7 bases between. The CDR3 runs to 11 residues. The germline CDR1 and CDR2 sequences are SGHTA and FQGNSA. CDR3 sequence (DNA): TGTGCCAGCAGCTTGTTCTCGGAAGCTTTCTTT. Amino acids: CASSLFSEAFF.

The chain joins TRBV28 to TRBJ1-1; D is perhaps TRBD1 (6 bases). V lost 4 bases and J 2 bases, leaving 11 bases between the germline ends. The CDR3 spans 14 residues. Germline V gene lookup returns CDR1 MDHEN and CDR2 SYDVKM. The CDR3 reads CASSSGTPNTEAFF. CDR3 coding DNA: TGTGCCAGCAGTTCCGGGACACCTAACACTGAAGCTTTCTTT.

CDR3 DNA: TGTGCCACCAGTGAACTCACCAAATTTTGGCAGGGTGAAGCAGATACGCAGTATTTT. This translates into CATSELTKFWQGEADTQYF. This sequence joins TRBV24-1 and TRBJ2-3, with D maybe TRBD1 (5 bases). The CDR3 covers 19 residues. V was cut by 4 bases and J by 4 bases, with 26 bases left in between. The germline gives CDR1 KGHDR, CDR2 SFDVKD.

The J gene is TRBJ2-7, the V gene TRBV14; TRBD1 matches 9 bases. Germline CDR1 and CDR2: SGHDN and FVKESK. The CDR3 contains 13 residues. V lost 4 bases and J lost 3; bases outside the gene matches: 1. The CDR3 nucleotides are TGTGCCAGCAGCCCGGGACAGGGCTACGAGCAGTACTTC. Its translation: CASSPGQGYEQYF.

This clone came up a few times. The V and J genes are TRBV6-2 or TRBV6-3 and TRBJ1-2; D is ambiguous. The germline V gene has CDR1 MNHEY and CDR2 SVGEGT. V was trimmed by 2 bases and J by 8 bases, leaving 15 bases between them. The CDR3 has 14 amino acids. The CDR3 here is CASSYHEPVRGYTF. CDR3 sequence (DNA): TGTGCCAGCAGTTACCATGAGCCCGTCAGGGGCTACACCTTC.

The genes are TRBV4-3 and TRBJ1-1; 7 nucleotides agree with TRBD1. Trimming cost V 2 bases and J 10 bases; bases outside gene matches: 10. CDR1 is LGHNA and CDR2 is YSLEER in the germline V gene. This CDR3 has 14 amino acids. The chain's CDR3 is CASSQLGTAGLAFF. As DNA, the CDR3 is TGCGCCAGCAGCCAATTGGGGACAGCAGGACTAGCTTTCTTT.

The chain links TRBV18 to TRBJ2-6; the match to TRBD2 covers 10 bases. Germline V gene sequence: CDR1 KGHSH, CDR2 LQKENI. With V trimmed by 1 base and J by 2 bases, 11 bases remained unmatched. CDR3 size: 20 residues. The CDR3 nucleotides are TGTGCCAGCTCACCACGCCTAGCGGGGGCCCAGATCGCTGGGGCCAACGTCCTGACTTTC. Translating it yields CASSPRLAGAQIAGANVLTF.

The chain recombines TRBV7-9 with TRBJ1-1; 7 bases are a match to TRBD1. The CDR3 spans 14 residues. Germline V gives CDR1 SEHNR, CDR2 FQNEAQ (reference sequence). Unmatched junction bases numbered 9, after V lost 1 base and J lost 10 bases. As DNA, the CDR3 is TGTGCCAGCAGCTTAGGGGCAGGGGGTCTCTCAGCTTTCTTT. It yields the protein CASSLGAGGLSAFF.

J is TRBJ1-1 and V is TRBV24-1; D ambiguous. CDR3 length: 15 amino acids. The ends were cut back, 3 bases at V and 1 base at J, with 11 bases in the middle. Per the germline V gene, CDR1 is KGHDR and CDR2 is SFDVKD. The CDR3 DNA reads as TGTGCCACCAGTGATGCCCGAGTGTCGAACACTGAAGCTTTCTTT. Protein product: CATSDARVSNTEAFF.

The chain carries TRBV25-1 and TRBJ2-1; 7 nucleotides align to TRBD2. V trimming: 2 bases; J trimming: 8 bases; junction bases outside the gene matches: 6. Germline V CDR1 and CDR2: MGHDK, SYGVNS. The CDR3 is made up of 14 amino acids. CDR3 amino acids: CASSEELAFHEQFF. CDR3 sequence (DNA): TGTGCCAGCAGTGAAGAACTAGCGTTCCATGAGCAGTTCTTC.

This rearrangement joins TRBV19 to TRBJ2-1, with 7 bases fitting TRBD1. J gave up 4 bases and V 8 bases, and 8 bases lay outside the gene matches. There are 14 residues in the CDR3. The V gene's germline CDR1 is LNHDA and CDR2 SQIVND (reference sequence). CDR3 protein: CASSLGQLYNEQFF. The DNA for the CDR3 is TGTGCCAGTTCCCTGGGACAGTTGTACAATGAGCAGTTCTTC.

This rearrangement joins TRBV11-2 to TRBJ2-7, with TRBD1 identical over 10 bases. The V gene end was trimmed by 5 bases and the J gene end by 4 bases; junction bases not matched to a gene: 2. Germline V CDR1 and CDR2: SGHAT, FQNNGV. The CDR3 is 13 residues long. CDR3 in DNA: TGTGCCAGCAGCAGGGACAGGGGTTACGAGCAGTACTTC. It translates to CASSRDRGYEQYF. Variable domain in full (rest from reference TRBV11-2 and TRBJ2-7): EAGVAQSPRYKIIEKRQSVAFWCNPISGHATLYWYQQILGQGPKLLIQFQNNGVVDDSQLPKDRFSAERLKGVDSTLKIQPAKLEDSAVYLCASSRDRGYEQYFGPGTRLTVT.

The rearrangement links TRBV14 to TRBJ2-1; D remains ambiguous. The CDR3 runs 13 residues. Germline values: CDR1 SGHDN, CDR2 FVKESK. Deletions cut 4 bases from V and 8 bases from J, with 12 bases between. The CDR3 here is CASSRNLRDEQFF. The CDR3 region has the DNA TGTGCCAGCAGCCGAAACTTGAGAGATGAGCAGTTCTTC. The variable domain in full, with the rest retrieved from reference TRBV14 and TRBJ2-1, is EAGVTQFPSHSVIEKGQTVTLRCDPISGHDNLYWYRRVMGKEIKFLLHFVKESKQDESGMPNNRFLAERTGGTYSTLKVQPAELEDSGVYFCASSRNLRDEQFFGPGTRLTVL.

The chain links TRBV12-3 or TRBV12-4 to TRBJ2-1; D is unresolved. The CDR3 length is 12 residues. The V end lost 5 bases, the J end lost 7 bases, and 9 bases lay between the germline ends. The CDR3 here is CASSQLGNEQFF. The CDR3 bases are TGTGCCAGCAGTCAACTCGGGAATGAGCAGTTCTTC.

This CDR3 is CASSRKARLAGGETQYF. The CDR3 DNA reads as TGTGCCAGCAGTCGAAAAGCGAGACTAGCGGGGGGGGAGACCCAGTACTTC. The V gene is TRBV27, the J gene TRBJ2-5, with 14 positions matching TRBD2. Germline V gene data show CDR1 as MNHEY and CDR2 as SMNVEV (reference sequence). CDR3 size: 17 residues. Germline trimming cut 5 bases from V and 5 bases from J; bases unmatched to any gene: 10.

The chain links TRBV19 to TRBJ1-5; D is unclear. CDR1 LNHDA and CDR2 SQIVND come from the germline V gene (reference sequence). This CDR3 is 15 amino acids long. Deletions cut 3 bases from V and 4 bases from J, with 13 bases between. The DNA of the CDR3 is TGTGCCAGTAGTATCTCTACGGAGCCTAATCAGCCCCAGCATTTT. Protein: CASSISTEPNQPQHF.

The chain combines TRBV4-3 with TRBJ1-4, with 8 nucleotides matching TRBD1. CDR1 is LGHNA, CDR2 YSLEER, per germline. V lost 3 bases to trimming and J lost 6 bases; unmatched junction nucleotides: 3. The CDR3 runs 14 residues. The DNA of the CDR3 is TGCGCCAGCAGCCAGGACAGGGTTCATGAAAAACTGTTTTTT. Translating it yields CASSQDRVHEKLFF.

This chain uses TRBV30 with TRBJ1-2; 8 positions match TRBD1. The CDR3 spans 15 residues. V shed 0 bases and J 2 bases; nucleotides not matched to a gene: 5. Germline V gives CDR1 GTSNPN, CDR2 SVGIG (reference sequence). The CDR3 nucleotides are TGTGCCTGGAGTGTAGGACAGGGAGTGAACTATGGCTACACCTTC. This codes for CAWSVGQGVNYGYTF. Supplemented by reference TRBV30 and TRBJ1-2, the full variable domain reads SQTIHQWPATLVQPVGSPLSLECTVEGTSNPNLYWYRQAAGRGLQLLFYSVGIGQISSEVPQNLSASRPQDRQFILSSKKLLLSDSGFYLCAWSVGQGVNYGYTFGSGTRLTVV.

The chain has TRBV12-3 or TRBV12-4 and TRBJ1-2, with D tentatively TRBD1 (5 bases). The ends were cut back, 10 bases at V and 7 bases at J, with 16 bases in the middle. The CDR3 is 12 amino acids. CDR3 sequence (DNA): TGTGCCACCGCCCCTGGTCAGGGTGGCTACACCTTC. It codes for CATAPGQGGYTF.

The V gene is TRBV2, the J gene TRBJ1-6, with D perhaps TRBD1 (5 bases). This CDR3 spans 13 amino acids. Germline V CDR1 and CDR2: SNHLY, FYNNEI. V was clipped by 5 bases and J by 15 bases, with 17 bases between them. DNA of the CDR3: TGTGCCAGCAGTTCCTCAGACAGATCAGACCTCCACTTT. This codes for CASSSSDRSDLHF. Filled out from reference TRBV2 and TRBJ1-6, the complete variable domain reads EPEVTQTPSHQVTQMGQEVILRCVPISNHLYFYWYRQILGQKVEFLVSFYNNEISEKSEIFDDQFSVERPDGSNFTLKIRSTKLEDSAMYFCASSSSDRSDLHFGNGTRLTVT.

For the CDR3, the DNA is TGCGCCAGCAGCCAGGGAATAGCGGGAAGGGAGCAGTTCTTC. It is translated as CASSQGIAGREQFF. The chain carries TRBV4-1 and TRBJ2-1; 8 positions agree with TRBD2. The V segment lost 3 bases and the J segment 10 bases; nucleotides outside the gene matches: 8. The CDR3 has 14 residues. Germline values: CDR1 MGHRA, CDR2 YSYEKL.

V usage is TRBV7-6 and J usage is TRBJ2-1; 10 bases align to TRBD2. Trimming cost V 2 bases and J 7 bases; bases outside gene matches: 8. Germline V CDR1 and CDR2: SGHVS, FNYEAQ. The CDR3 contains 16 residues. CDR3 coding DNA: TGTGCCAGCAGCTTAAATATGGCTAGCGGGAGTAATGAGCAGTTCTTC. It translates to CASSLNMASGSNEQFF.

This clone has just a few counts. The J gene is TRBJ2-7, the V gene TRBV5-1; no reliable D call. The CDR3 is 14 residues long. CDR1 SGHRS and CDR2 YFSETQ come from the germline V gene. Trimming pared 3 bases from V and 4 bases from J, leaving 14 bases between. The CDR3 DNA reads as TGCGCCAGCAGCTACGCCCGATCGAGATACGAGCAGTACTTC. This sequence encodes CASSYARSRYEQYF.